These 19 T cell receptor beta chains were all obtained from the same sample, sequenced in a study of cytomegalovirus exposure and HLA in healthy donors. The PCR made use of 60 Vbeta and 13 Jbeta primers. The data were produced by immunoSEQ multiplex PCR, yet TCRdb's version contains in-frame clones alone and is incomplete. The sample yields over 150,000 clones, roughly three quarters seen once. Sequencing used PBMCs. The receptors stem from a man aged 55 to 69 in good health and CMV-seronegative.

The rearrangement links TRBV27 to TRBJ2-7; 7 bases align to TRBD2. Germline CDR1 is MNHEY and CDR2 is SMNVEV (reference sequence). Unmatched junction bases numbered 4, after V lost 3 bases and J lost 2 bases. The CDR3 length is 14 residues. CDR3 residues: CASSLSSGTYEQYF. The DNA of the CDR3 is TGTGCCAGCAGTTTGTCCAGCGGGACCTACGAGCAGTACTTC.

This chain connects TRBV7-2 to TRBJ2-3; 8 bases are a match to TRBD2. This CDR3 has 15 amino acids. CDR1 SGHTA and CDR2 FQGNSA come from the germline V gene. Unmatched junction bases numbered 8, after V lost 4 bases and J lost 5 bases. CDR3 coding DNA: TGTGCCAGCAGCTCTACCGTGGCGGGAGGAGATACGCAGTATTTT. Translated: CASSSTVAGGDTQYF.

The chain has TRBV9 and TRBJ1-1; a possible D gene is TRBD1 (5 bases). This CDR3 has 13 amino acids. Trimming removed 4 bases from V and 1 base from J, with 8 bases in between. CDR1 is SGDLS, CDR2 YYNGEE, per germline. CDR3 loop: CASSRQPNTEAFF. CDR3 coding DNA: TGTGCCAGCAGCAGACAGCCGAACACTGAAGCTTTCTTT. Together with reference TRBV9 and TRBJ1-1, the CDR3 gives the full variable domain: DSGVTQTPKHLITATGQRVTLRCSPRSGDLSVYWYQQSLDQGLQFLIQYYNGEERAKGNILERFSAQQFPDLHSELNLSSLELGDSALYFCASSRQPNTEAFFGQGTRLTVV.

A few counts support this clone. V is TRBV15 and J is TRBJ1-1; tentative D call: TRBD1 (5 bases). The CDR3 length is 14 residues. CDR1 and CDR2 from the germline V gene are LNHNV and YYDKDF (reference sequence). Trimming shortened V by 2 bases and J by 1 base, and 8 bases separated the two germline ends. CDR3 bases: TGTGCCACCAGCAGACCGGGGGAGAACACTGAAGCTTTCTTT. Its translation is CATSRPGENTEAFF.

CDR3 coding DNA: TGTGCCAGCAGTCATCTAGCGGGAGGAACCCCGAACAATGAGCAGTTCTTC. Protein sequence: CASSHLAGGTPNNEQFF. The chain couples TRBV27 to TRBJ2-1; 11 nucleotides align to TRBD2. The CDR3 has 17 amino acids. V dropped 5 bases and J dropped 5; count of bases not matched to a gene: 11. CDR1 MNHEY and CDR2 SMNVEV come from the germline V gene (reference sequence).

Concerning this clone itself: Other DNA sequences in the sample encode the same CDR3. The rearrangement joins TRBV9 to TRBJ2-5; TRBD1 agrees at 7 bases. From germline, CDR1 is SGDLS and CDR2 YYNGEE. The V gene end was trimmed by 3 bases and the J gene end by 4 bases; junction bases not matched to a gene: 9. The CDR3 loop spans 15 amino acids. Written as DNA, the CDR3 is TGTGCCAGCAGCGCATACAGGGGATTGGGAGAGACCCAGTACTTC. This translates into CASSAYRGLGETQYF. Supplemented by reference TRBV9 and TRBJ2-5, the full variable domain reads DSGVTQTPKHLITATGQRVTLRCSPRSGDLSVYWYQQSLDQGLQFLIQYYNGEERAKGNILERFSAQQFPDLHSELNLSSLELGDSALYFCASSAYRGLGETQYFGPGTRLLVL.

This clone was seen more than once but under ten times. V usage is TRBV11-2 and J usage is TRBJ2-5; 8 nucleotides match TRBD1. From germline, CDR1 is SGHAT and CDR2 FQNNGV. The CDR3 consists of 15 residues. After removal of 4 bases from V and 1 base from J, the junction contained 5 bases not matched to a gene. The CDR3, as DNA: TGTGCCAGCAGCTCCAGGGGGCCCTTCCAAGAGACCCAGTACTTC. It codes for CASSSRGPFQETQYF.

As DNA, the CDR3 is TGTGCCAGCAGCTTCACAGGGGCTGAAAAACTGTTTTTT. Its protein product is CASSFTGAEKLFF. The chain is built from TRBV7-8 and TRBJ1-4; 7 bases are a match to TRBD1. The CDR3 is made up of 13 amino acids. From germline, CDR1 is SGHVS and CDR2 FQNEAQ. With V trimmed by 3 bases and J by 7 bases, 2 bases remained unmatched.

In its sample, this clone was seen a few times. This chain links TRBV19 with TRBJ2-7; 9 bases are shared with TRBD2. V was clipped by 1 base and J by 2 bases; unmatched bases: 3. This CDR3 spans 15 amino acids. Germline V gene sequence: CDR1 LNHDA, CDR2 SQIVND (reference sequence). CDR3 residues: CASSIAASGAYEQYF. The CDR3 nucleotides read TGTGCCAGTAGTATAGCCGCTAGCGGGGCCTACGAGCAGTACTTC.

The J gene is TRBJ2-7, the V gene TRBV29-1; 14 nucleotides align to TRBD2. Looked up from germline, CDR1 is SQVTM and CDR2 is ANQGSEA. The CDR3 runs 13 residues. V shed 6 bases, J shed 4 bases, and the junction held 2 bases outside the gene matches. The CDR3: CSVGTSGGYEQYF. CDR3 bases: TGCAGCGTGGGGACTAGCGGGGGTTACGAGCAGTACTTC.

Only one count was recorded for this clone. The gene calls are TRBV29-1 and TRBJ1-5, with 10 bases that match TRBD1. Trimming removed 6 bases from V and 4 bases from J; junction bases left unmatched: 6. CDR3 length equals 14 residues. CDR1 is SQVTM and CDR2 is ANQGSEA in the germline V gene. The CDR3 DNA reads as TGCAGCGTATCGACAGGGGGCGAAAATCAGCCCCAGCATTTT. It is translated as CSVSTGGENQPQHF.

The rearrangement uses TRBV7-9 and TRBJ2-5; the D gene is possibly TRBD1 (5 bases). Germline CDR1 is SEHNR and CDR2 is FQNEAQ (reference sequence). V dropped 5 bases and J dropped 0 bases, with 16 bases sitting between them. The CDR3 is 16 residues long. The CDR3 sequence: CASSARPRQNQETQYF. CDR3 in DNA: TGTGCCAGCAGCGCCCGGCCTAGACAGAACCAAGAGACCCAGTACTTC.

The chain joins TRBV2 to TRBJ2-1, with 10 bases identical to TRBD2. Germline V lookup: CDR1 SNHLY, CDR2 FYNNEI. V dropped 6 bases and J dropped 9; count of bases not matched to a gene: 11. CDR3 size: 15 residues. The CDR3 is CASRERGGRYGEQFF. CDR3 DNA: TGTGCCAGCAGGGAGCGGGGGGGCCGATACGGTGAGCAGTTCTTC. Using reference TRBV2 and TRBJ2-1 for the parts outside the CDR3, the full variable domain is EPEVTQTPSHQVTQMGQEVILRCVPISNHLYFYWYRQILGQKVEFLVSFYNNEISEKSEIFDDQFSVERPDGSNFTLKIRSTKLEDSAMYFCASRERGGRYGEQFFGPGTRLTVL.

This chain connects TRBV5-4 to TRBJ2-3, with 7 bases identical to TRBD1. V lost 4 bases to trimming and J lost 4 bases; unmatched junction nucleotides: 21. This CDR3 is 19 amino acids long. Germline values: CDR1 SGHNT, CDR2 YYREEE (reference sequence). As DNA, the CDR3 is TGTGCCAGCAGCCCTAGTACCGAGTCGACAGGGTTGGGGGCAGATACGCAGTATTTT. It is translated as CASSPSTESTGLGADTQYF.

This chain uses TRBV29-1 with TRBJ2-5; 11 positions agree with TRBD2. Losses at the gene ends were 4 bases for V and 5 bases for J; bases not matched to a gene: 12. In germline, CDR1 is SQVTM, CDR2 ANQGSEA. The length of the CDR3 is 16 residues. The CDR3 DNA sequence: TGCAGCGTTGGTGGTACGCTAGCGGGAGGATGGGAGACCCAGTACTTC. It yields the protein CSVGGTLAGGWETQYF.

The gene calls are TRBV30 and TRBJ1-4, with no clear D. The CDR3 has 12 amino acids. V was clipped by 6 bases and J by 8 bases, with 13 bases between them. Germline V lookup: CDR1 GTSNPN, CDR2 SVGIG (reference sequence). DNA for the CDR3: TGTGCCTGTAGCGCAGCGGGAGAAAAACTGTTTTTT. Residues: CACSAAGEKLFF.

The genes are TRBV2 and TRBJ2-1; TRBD2 matches 10 bases. Losses at the gene ends were 5 bases for V and 4 bases for J; bases not matched to a gene: 5. From germline, CDR1 is SNHLY and CDR2 FYNNEI. The CDR3 sequence is 15 residues long. CDR3 nucleotides: TGTGCCAGCAGTTCCTCTAGCGGGGGATACAATGAGCAGTTCTTC. Amino acids: CASSSSSGGYNEQFF.

CDR3 in amino acids: CAWTAGQSTNEKLFF. DNA of the CDR3: TGTGCCTGGACCGCGGGACAGTCGACTAATGAAAAACTGTTTTTT. The chain joins TRBV30 to TRBJ1-4, with 7 nucleotides matching TRBD1. Germline trimming cut 4 bases from V and 2 bases from J; bases unmatched to any gene: 7. The length of the CDR3 is 15 residues. Germline loops: CDR1 GTSNPN, CDR2 SVGIG (reference sequence).

The CDR3 sequence: CASSRWTGDNEKLFF. CDR3 coding DNA: TGTGCCAGCAGTCGTTGGACAGGGGATAATGAAAAACTGTTTTTT. The chain links TRBV27 to TRBJ1-4; 9 bases fit TRBD1. Germline CDR1 and CDR2: MNHEY and SMNVEV (reference sequence). Losses at the gene ends were 5 bases for V and 4 bases for J; bases not matched to a gene: 5. The CDR3 consists of 15 residues.